The clone carrying this TCR beta chain was observed many times. The sample comes from a study of T cell repertoires in cytomegalovirus infection. V was trimmed by 6 bases and J by 2 bases, leaving 14 bases between them. Germline-derived CDR1 and CDR2 are WSHSY and SAAADI. The CDR3 sequence is 15 residues long. TCRdb redid the calling of the reads with MiXCR, one entry per CDR3 protein. The data hold 450,000 to 550,000 distinct CDR3 sequences, with approximately 15% observed a single time. Sequencing used CD8+ T cells from PBMCs. This rearrangement joins TRBV10-2 to TRBJ1-5; D uncertain. The receptor's source is a human donor in good health (CMV status not recorded). Some clones in this sample may be carry-over from other donors' samples. The CDR3 loop reads CASRVGSSGNQPQHF. CDR3 bases: TGCGCCAGCAGAGTAGGGAGTTCAGGCAATCAGCCCCAGCATTTT.